These 9 T cell receptor beta chains originate from one sample sequenced in a study of early T cells in non-severe SARS-CoV-2 infection. TCRdb ran MiXCR on the 5' RACE reads and lists one entry per CDR3 protein. The data contain tens of thousands of distinct CDR3 sequences, 3.9% of them singletons. Source material: whole blood. Every receptor here comes from an adult who was a healthcare worker with PCR-confirmed SARS-CoV-2 infection or an uninfected control (not recorded which).

The table lists this clonotype with many counts. This chain uses TRBV7-3 with TRBJ2-1; 8 bases map to TRBD2. V was clipped by 2 bases and J by 12 bases; unmatched bases: 6. Per the germline V gene, CDR1 is SGHTA and CDR2 is FQGTGA. The CDR3 has 13 residues. Here the CDR3 reads CASSLDGREGQFF. For the CDR3, the DNA is TGTGCCAGCAGCTTAGACGGGAGGGAGGGGCAGTTCTTC.

The sample holds many counts of this clonotype. V is TRBV20-1 and J is TRBJ1-1; 7 nucleotides agree with TRBD1. The CDR3 has 14 residues. Trimming cost V 3 bases and J 6 bases; bases outside gene matches: 10. CDR1 is DFQATT and CDR2 is SNEGSKA in the germline V gene (reference sequence). The CDR3 region has the DNA TGCAGTGCTAGTGCGATCTTTCAGGGGGCTGAAGCTTTCTTT. Protein product: CSASAIFQGAEAFF.

This clonotype was found many times. The V gene is TRBV3-1, the J gene TRBJ2-1; TRBD2 matches 8 bases. Germline V gene data show CDR1 as LGHDT and CDR2 as YNNKEL (reference sequence). CDR3 length: 15 amino acids. Trimming at V came to 3 bases and at J to 4 bases, leaving 5 bases not matched to a gene. The CDR3 here is CASSHSGEGYNEQFF. The CDR3 DNA sequence: TGTGCCAGCAGCCATAGCGGGGAGGGTTACAATGAGCAGTTCTTC.

This chain connects TRBV6-2 or TRBV6-3 to TRBJ2-5; tentatively, D is TRBD1 (6 bases). This CDR3 spans 14 amino acids. Germline V lookup: CDR1 MNHEY, CDR2 SVGEGT. V was shortened by 2 bases and J by 1 base, with 8 bases between the two germline ends. CDR3 in DNA: TGTGCCAGCAGTTACCGGGACATCCAAGAGACCCAGTACTTC. As protein: CASSYRDIQETQYF.

This clonotype was counted many times. The CDR3 spells CASSVVPQNTDTQYF. Written as DNA, the CDR3 is TGTGCCAGCAGCGTAGTACCACAGAACACAGATACGCAGTATTTT. The chain links TRBV9 to TRBJ2-3; D call uncertain. The germline CDR1 and CDR2 sequences are SGDLS and YYNGEE. Trimming stripped 0 bases from V and 2 bases from J, with 10 bases between. The length of the CDR3 is 15 residues. Full variable domain (rest looked up from reference TRBV9 and TRBJ2-3): DSGVTQTPKHLITATGQRVTLRCSPRSGDLSVYWYQQSLDQGLQFLIQYYNGEERAKGNILERFSAQQFPDLHSELNLSSLELGDSALYFCASSVVPQNTDTQYFGPGTRLTVL.

This clonotype was picked up a small number of times. The V call is TRBV5-8, the J call TRBJ1-5, with a weak D call TRBD1 (6 bases). This CDR3 is built from 15 residues. V gave up 3 bases and J gave up 4 bases, with 14 bases separating them. Germline V lookup: CDR1 SGHTS, CDR2 YDEGEE. The CDR3 sequence is CASSSNTGMNQPQHF. Written as DNA, the CDR3 is TGTGCCAGCAGCTCGAATACAGGGATGAATCAGCCCCAGCATTTT. Together with reference TRBV5-8 and TRBJ1-5, the CDR3 gives the full variable domain: EAGVTQSPTHLIKTRGQQATLRCSPISGHTSVYWYQQALGLGLQFLLWYDEGEERNRGNFPPRFSGRQFPNYSSELNVNALELEDSALYLCASSSNTGMNQPQHFGDGTRLSIL.

This clonotype came up a few times. The V and J genes are TRBV7-9 and TRBJ2-3, with 11 bases identical to TRBD2. J was trimmed by 4 bases and V by 2 bases; bases with no gene match: 14. The germline CDR1 and CDR2 sequences are SEHNR and FQNEAQ (reference sequence). The length of the CDR3 is 19 residues. Here the CDR3 DNA reads TGTGCCAGCAGCTTACGAGGGGAGCTGGTAGCGGGAGGGCCAGATACGCAGTATTTT. It translates to CASSLRGELVAGGPDTQYF.

This clonotype was seen many times. V and J are TRBV11-3 and TRBJ2-1, with 13 nucleotides matching TRBD2. The CDR3 has 17 amino acids. V was clipped by 4 bases and J by 5 bases; unmatched bases: 8. Germline V gives CDR1 SGHNT, CDR2 YENEEA. Here the CDR3 reads CASSSLGLAGRDNEQFF. The CDR3 nucleotides are TGTGCCAGCAGCTCACTGGGACTAGCGGGACGTGACAATGAGCAGTTCTTC.

The table lists this clonotype with many counts. The chain uses TRBV6-2 or TRBV6-3 and TRBJ2-1; TRBD2 aligns across 11 bases. This CDR3 comprises 15 residues. Germline CDR1 is MNHEY and CDR2 is SVGEGT. V was pared by 9 bases and J by 3 bases, with 7 bases of the junction left unmatched. The CDR3 nucleotides read TGTGCCAGTCGACTAGCGGGATCCTTCTACAATGAGCAGTTCTTC. It yields the protein CASRLAGSFYNEQFF.